Presented here are 15 T cell receptor beta chains from one specimen sequenced in a study of blood T cell repertoires in COVID-19. Clones were sequenced by immunoSEQ multiplex PCR, and TCRdb holds only the in-frame ones, with some missing. The sample yields 200,000 to 250,000 clones, around 90% seen once. Material for sequencing was PBMCs or T cells enriched from blood (not recorded which). These receptors were taken from a man in his thirties or forties who had been exposed to COVID-19.

In its sample, this clone was seen once. This chain joins TRBV19 and TRBJ1-1, with 9 bases aligning to TRBD1. The junction had 11 bases not matched to a gene; V was cut back by 9 bases and J by 6 bases. The germline gives CDR1 LNHDA, CDR2 SQIVND (reference sequence). The CDR3 is 14 residues long. The CDR3 here is CASRETGGNAEAFF. The CDR3 nucleotides read TGTGCCAGCAGAGAGACAGGGGGTAACGCTGAAGCTTTCTTT.

V and J are TRBV12-3 or TRBV12-4 and TRBJ1-2, with TRBD1 as a possible D gene (6 bases). Deletions cut 6 bases from V and 4 bases from J, with 9 bases between. This CDR3 has 12 amino acids. The CDR3 DNA is TGTGCCAGCAGCTGGGACACCTATGGCTACACCTTC. It codes for CASSWDTYGYTF.

This clone appeared a single time. The chain employs TRBV7-9 and TRBJ1-1, with D unresolved. Germline V lookup: CDR1 SEHNR, CDR2 FQNEAQ (reference sequence). Trimming took off 4 bases at V and 1 base at J, with 19 bases between the two ends. This CDR3 contains 17 residues. This CDR3 is CASSSDENLPKNTEAFF. The CDR3 DNA reads TGTGCCAGCAGCTCCGATGAGAACCTCCCAAAGAACACTGAAGCTTTCTTT.

The rearrangement links TRBV6-1 to TRBJ1-2; 8 bases map to TRBD1. CDR3 size: 15 residues. V trimming: 3 bases; J trimming: 6 bases; junction bases outside the gene matches: 9. The V gene's germline CDR1 is MNHNS and CDR2 SASEGT. This CDR3 reads CASSEQGASSNGYTF. For the CDR3, the DNA is TGTGCCAGCAGTGAGCAGGGGGCCTCATCTAATGGCTACACCTTC.

The V and J genes are TRBV5-5 and TRBJ2-1; 12 nucleotides line up with TRBD2. This CDR3 contains 15 residues. Trimming at V came to 4 bases and at J to 7 bases, leaving 6 bases not matched to a gene. In germline, CDR1 is SGHKS, CDR2 YYEKEE (reference sequence). The CDR3 is CASSALAGGVNEQFF. The CDR3 coding sequence is TGTGCCAGCAGCGCACTAGCGGGGGGCGTGAATGAGCAGTTCTTC.

V and J are TRBV6-1 and TRBJ1-5; 8 nucleotides align to TRBD1. There are 14 residues in the CDR3. CDR1 is MNHNS, CDR2 SASEGT, per germline. Germline trimming cut 5 bases from V and 4 bases from J; bases unmatched to any gene: 4. CDR3 residues: CASSQGAVNQPQHF. The CDR3 region has the DNA TGTGCCAGCAGTCAGGGGGCTGTGAATCAGCCCCAGCATTTT.

The genes are TRBV4-1 and TRBJ1-2; tentative D call: TRBD1 (6 bases). The CDR3 has 13 residues. V was shortened by 0 bases and J by 4 bases, with 6 bases between the two germline ends. Germline CDR1 reads MGHRA; CDR2 reads YSYEKL. CDR3 amino acids: CASSQEGAYGYTF. The CDR3 DNA is TGCGCCAGCAGCCAAGAGGGGGCCTATGGCTACACCTTC.

The chain employs TRBV7-8 and TRBJ2-1; TRBD1 matches 9 bases. The germline CDR1 and CDR2 sequences are SGHVS and FQNEAQ. This CDR3 is built from 15 residues. V lost 0 bases, J lost 12 bases, and 9 bases stayed unmatched. CDR3 coding DNA: TGTGCCAGCAGCTTAGCGCTACAGGGGGCATATAGGCAGTTCTTC. Translation: CASSLALQGAYRQFF.

The chain links TRBV29-1 to TRBJ1-2; D unresolved. The CDR3 loop spans 12 amino acids. Trimming cost V 3 bases and J 4 bases, with 9 bases left between them. Germline V gene data show CDR1 as SQVTM and CDR2 as ANQGSEA. CDR3 region: CSVEGGFYGYTF. The CDR3 DNA is TGCAGCGTTGAGGGAGGGTTCTATGGCTACACCTTC.

V and J are TRBV2 and TRBJ2-1; TRBD1 aligns across 8 bases. V was clipped by 5 bases and J by 0 bases; unmatched bases: 3. Germline CDR1 and CDR2: SNHLY and FYNNEI. This CDR3 region has 15 residues. CDR3 sequence reads: CASSWTGFSYNEQFF. CDR3 sequence (DNA): TGTGCCAGCAGTTGGACAGGGTTCTCCTACAATGAGCAGTTCTTC.

The CDR3 region is CASSLKLAGFNTGELFF. CDR3 nucleotides: TGTGCCAGCAGCTTGAAACTAGCGGGTTTTAACACCGGGGAGCTGTTTTTT. The chain employs TRBV5-4 and TRBJ2-2, with TRBD2 identical over 9 bases. Germline CDR1 and CDR2: SGHNT and YYREEE (reference sequence). The J segment lost 2 bases and the V segment lost 1 base, leaving 6 bases of the junction unmatched. There are 17 residues in the CDR3.

The chain carries TRBV5-6 and TRBJ1-2, with 9 nucleotides matching TRBD1. The CDR3 covers 14 residues. V shed 0 bases and J 4 bases; nucleotides not matched to a gene: 1. Looked up from germline, CDR1 is SGHDT and CDR2 is YYEEEE. CDR3 amino acids: CASSLGGQGYGYTF. In nucleotides, the CDR3 is TGTGCCAGCAGCTTGGGGGGACAGGGCTATGGCTACACCTTC.

The V gene is TRBV6-5, the J gene TRBJ2-1, with 8 positions matching TRBD1. Germline V gene lookup returns CDR1 MNHEY and CDR2 SVGAGI. This CDR3 has 13 residues. V was pared by 10 bases and J by 6 bases, with 8 bases of the junction left unmatched. In DNA form, the CDR3 reads TGTGCCACCCGGACAGGGTGGGCCAATGAGCAGTTCTTC. Translating gives CATRTGWANEQFF.

J is TRBJ1-4 and V is TRBV19; perhaps TRBD1 as D (6 bases). This CDR3 contains 15 residues. V was shortened by 5 bases and J by 3 bases, with 13 bases between the two germline ends. Germline-derived CDR1 and CDR2 are LNHDA and SQIVND (reference sequence). The CDR3 reads CASSYTGSANEKLFF. Here the CDR3 DNA reads TGTGCCAGTAGTTACACAGGGTCGGCTAATGAAAAACTGTTTTTT.

The genes are TRBV2 and TRBJ1-5; a possible D gene is TRBD1 (6 bases). CDR1 SNHLY and CDR2 FYNNEI come from the germline V gene. Trimming removed 3 bases from V and 8 bases from J, with 17 bases in between. This CDR3 contains 15 residues. As DNA, the CDR3 is TGTGCCAGCAGTGATCCAGGGGTTCGGTCGAAGCCCCAGCATTTT. Amino acids: CASSDPGVRSKPQHF.